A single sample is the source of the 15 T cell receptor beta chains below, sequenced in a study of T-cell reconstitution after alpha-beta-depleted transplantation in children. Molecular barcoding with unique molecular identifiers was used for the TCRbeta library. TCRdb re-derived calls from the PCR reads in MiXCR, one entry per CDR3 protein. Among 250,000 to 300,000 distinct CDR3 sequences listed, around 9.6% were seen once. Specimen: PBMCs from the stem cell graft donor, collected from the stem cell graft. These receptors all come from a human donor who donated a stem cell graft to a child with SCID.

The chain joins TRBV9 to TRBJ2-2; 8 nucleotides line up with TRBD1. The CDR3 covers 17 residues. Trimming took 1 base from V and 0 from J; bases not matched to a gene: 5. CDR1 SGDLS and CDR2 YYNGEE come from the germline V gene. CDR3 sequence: CASSVSGTGSNTGELFF. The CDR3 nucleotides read TGTGCCAGCAGCGTATCCGGGACAGGTTCGAACACCGGGGAGCTGTTTTTT.

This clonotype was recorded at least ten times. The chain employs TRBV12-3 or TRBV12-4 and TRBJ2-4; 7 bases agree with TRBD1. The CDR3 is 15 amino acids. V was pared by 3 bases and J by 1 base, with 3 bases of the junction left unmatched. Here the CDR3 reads CASSLTGLAKNIQYF. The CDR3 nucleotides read TGTGCCAGCAGTTTGACAGGGTTGGCCAAAAACATTCAGTACTTC.

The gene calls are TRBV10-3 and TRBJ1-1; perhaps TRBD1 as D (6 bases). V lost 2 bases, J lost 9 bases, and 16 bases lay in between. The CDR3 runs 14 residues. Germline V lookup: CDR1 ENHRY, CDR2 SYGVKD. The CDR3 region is CAISETGQKFQAFF. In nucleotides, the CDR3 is TGTGCCATCAGTGAGACCGGACAGAAATTTCAAGCTTTCTTT.

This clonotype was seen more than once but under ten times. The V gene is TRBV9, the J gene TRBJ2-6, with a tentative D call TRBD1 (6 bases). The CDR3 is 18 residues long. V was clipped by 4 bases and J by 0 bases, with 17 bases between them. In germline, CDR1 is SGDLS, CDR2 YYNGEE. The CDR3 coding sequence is TGTGCCAGCAGCAGACCCGGGACACGATACTCTGGGGCCAACGTCCTGACTTTC. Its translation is CASSRPGTRYSGANVLTF.

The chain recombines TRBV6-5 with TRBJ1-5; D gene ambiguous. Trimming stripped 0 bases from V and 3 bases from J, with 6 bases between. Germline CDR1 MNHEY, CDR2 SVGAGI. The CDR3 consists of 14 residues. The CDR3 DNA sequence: TGTGCCAGCAGTTACTCGCAGGACAATCAGCCCCAGCATTTT. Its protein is CASSYSQDNQPQHF.

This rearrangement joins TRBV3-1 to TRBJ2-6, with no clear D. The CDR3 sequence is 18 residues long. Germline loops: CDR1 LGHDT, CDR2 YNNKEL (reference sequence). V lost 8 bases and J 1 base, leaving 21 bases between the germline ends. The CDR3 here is CASCPNGAATSGANVLTF. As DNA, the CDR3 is TGTGCCAGCTGTCCAAATGGCGCAGCTACTTCTGGGGCCAACGTCCTGACTTTC. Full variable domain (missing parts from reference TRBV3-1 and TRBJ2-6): DTAVSQTPKYLVTQMGNDKSIKCEQNLGHDTMYWYKQDSKKFLKIMFSYNNKELIINETVPNRFSPKSPDKAHLNLHINSLELGDSAVYFCASCPNGAATSGANVLTFGAGSRLTVL.

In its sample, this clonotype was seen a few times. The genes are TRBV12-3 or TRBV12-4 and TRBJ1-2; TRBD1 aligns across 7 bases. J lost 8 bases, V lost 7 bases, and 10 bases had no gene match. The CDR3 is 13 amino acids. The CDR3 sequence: CASIPDRVEGYTF. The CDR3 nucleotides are TGTGCCAGCATTCCAGACAGGGTTGAGGGCTACACCTTC.

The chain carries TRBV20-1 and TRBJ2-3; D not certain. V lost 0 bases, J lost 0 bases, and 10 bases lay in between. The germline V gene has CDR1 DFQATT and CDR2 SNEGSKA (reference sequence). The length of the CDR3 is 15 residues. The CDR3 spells CSARDPATSTDTQYF. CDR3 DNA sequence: TGCAGTGCTAGAGATCCAGCAACTAGCACAGATACGCAGTATTTT.

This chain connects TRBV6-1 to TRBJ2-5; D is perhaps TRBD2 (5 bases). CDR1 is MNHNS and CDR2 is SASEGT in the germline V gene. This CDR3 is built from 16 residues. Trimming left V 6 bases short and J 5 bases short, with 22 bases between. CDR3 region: CASRQNWAGPPETQYF. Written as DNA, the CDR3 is TGTGCCAGCAGACAGAACTGGGCGGGCCCGCCGGAGACCCAGTACTTC.

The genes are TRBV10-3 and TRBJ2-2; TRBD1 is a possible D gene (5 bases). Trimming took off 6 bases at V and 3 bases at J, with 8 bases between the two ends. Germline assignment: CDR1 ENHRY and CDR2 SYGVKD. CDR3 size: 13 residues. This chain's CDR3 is CAIRGQDTGELFF. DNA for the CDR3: TGTGCCATCAGGGGGCAGGACACCGGGGAGCTGTTTTTT.

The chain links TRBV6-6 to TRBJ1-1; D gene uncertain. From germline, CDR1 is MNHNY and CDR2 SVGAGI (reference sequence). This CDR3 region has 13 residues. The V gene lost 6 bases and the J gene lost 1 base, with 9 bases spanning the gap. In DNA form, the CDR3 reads TGTGCCAGCAGATCGAATCAGAACACTGAAGCTTTCTTT. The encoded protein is CASRSNQNTEAFF.

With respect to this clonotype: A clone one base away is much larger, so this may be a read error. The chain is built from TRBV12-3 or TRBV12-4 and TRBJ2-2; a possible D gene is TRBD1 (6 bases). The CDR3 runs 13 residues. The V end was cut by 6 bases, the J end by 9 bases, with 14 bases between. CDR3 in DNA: TGTGCCAGCAGAATTCAACAGGGCCGGGAGCTGTTTTTT. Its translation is CASRIQQGRELFF.

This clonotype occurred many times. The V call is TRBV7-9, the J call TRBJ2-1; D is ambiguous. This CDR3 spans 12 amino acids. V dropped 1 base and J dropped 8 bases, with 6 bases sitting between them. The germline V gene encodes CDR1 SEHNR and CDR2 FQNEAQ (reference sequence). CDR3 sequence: CASSLVVYEQFF. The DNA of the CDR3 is TGTGCCAGCAGCTTAGTAGTATATGAGCAGTTCTTC.

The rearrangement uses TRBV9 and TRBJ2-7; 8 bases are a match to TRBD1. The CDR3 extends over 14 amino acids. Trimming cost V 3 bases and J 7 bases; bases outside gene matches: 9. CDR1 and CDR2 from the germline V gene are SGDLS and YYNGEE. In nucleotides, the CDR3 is TGTGCCAGCAGCGCGGGACAGGCCTTAAAGGAGCAGTACTTC. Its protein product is CASSAGQALKEQYF.

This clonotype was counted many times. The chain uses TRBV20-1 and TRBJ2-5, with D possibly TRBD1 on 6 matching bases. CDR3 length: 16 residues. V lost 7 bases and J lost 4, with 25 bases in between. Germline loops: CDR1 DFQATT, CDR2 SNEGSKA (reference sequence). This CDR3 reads CSVSPPLAGVGETQYF. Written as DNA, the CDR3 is TGCAGTGTCAGCCCCCCACTGGCAGGGGTGGGAGAGACCCAGTACTTC.